These T cell receptor beta chains were read from a single sample in a study of blood T cell repertoires in COVID-19. Produced via immunoSEQ multiplex PCR; TCRdb's table is partial and in-frame only. This table holds around 250,000 clones, around 84% found once. Sequences were obtained from peripheral blood. The receptor set was obtained from a woman between 40 and 55 years old who had recovered from COVID-19. Both conserved end residues are trimmed from each CDR3. Fields, in order: clone size, V gene, CDR3 protein. Size values are once, few and many counts, or a class for expanded clones, and some rows have none.

size: -; V: TRBV30; CDR3: AWTRFSGGRETQY
size: -; V: TRBV12-5; CDR3: ASGGQGPYNEQF
size: -; V: TRBV30; CDR3: AWTDNSNQPQH
size: -; V: TRBV28; CDR3: ASGGTTATNEKLF
size: -; V: TRBV6-5; CDR3: ASRAPTNSGNTIY
size: -; V: TRBV10-3; CDR3: AILNNDRAWEQY
size: -; V: TRBV10-3; CDR3: ANKGQGVVYGYT
size: -; V: TRBV29-1; CDR3: SVPYGSETQY
size: -; V: TRBV6-6; CDR3: ASIMGQKNSPLH
size: few; V: TRBV19; CDR3: ASTRIAGELF
size: -; V: TRBV12-3/TRBV12-4; CDR3: ASTRGSEAF
size: -; V: TRBV21-1; CDR3: ASSKVEGASTEAF
size: few; V: TRBV5-4; CDR3: ASSFQGAGVGYT
size: -; V: TRBV18; CDR3: ASSRGTREGYT
size: -; V: TRBV18; CDR3: ASSPGTGFNGDTQY
size: -; V: TRBV27; CDR3: ASMGSRRGAF
size: -; V: TRBV18; CDR3: ASSPPGLAGYEQY
size: -; V: TRBV21-1; CDR3: ASSKGGTAVMNTEAF
size: once; V: TRBV29-1; CDR3: SVERATGGTYGYT
size: -; V: TRBV6-5; CDR3: ASSTESQNNSPLH
size: -; V: TRBV6-5; CDR3: ASSYPGQGNQPQH
size: once; V: TRBV27; CDR3: ASIPRQGRFTEAF
size: -; V: TRBV18; CDR3: ASSPPMSSGNTIY
size: once; V: TRBV6-1; CDR3: ASSEARNIPYEQY
size: few; V: TRBV6-5; CDR3: ASGPITGSADTQY
size: -; V: TRBV5-1; CDR3: ASTISGGGTEAF
size: -; V: TRBV5-8; CDR3: ASSFQGGSNQPQH
size: -; V: TRBV28; CDR3: ASSHQGAGNTIY
size: -; V: TRBV6-5; CDR3: ASSSKTDTQY
size: -; V: TRBV5-1; CDR3: ASSFGLAGGFTDTQY
size: -; V: TRBV3-1/TRBV3-2; CDR3: ASSQGTGTGGNQPQH
size: -; V: TRBV6-5; CDR3: ASSAGFDNYGYT
size: -; V: TRBV11-2; CDR3: ASSSTPSSYNEQF
size: -; V: TRBV4-1; CDR3: ASSQEAAPSTDTQY
size: -; V: TRBV18; CDR3: ASSPRGQDLNTEAF
size: -; V: TRBV5-1; CDR3: ASSSNDRVGEAF
size: -; V: TRBV11-2; CDR3: ASSFLGRDQPQH
size: -; V: TRBV9; CDR3: ASSVTGRVGNTIY
size: -; V: TRBV6-5; CDR3: ASSTDSNTEAF
size: -; V: TRBV4-1; CDR3: ASSQDHNGRTQY
size: -; V: TRBV7-2; CDR3: ASSSRLAQVPYEQY
size: few; V: TRBV14; CDR3: ASGGFSYEQY
size: once; V: TRBV5-8; CDR3: ASILLGGPNTGELF
size: once; V: TRBV5-1; CDR3: ASSLGRGPYNEQF
size: once; V: TRBV9; CDR3: ASSAGQGNGEQY
size: -; V: TRBV7-3; CDR3: ASSRDRANSPLH
size: -; V: TRBV21-1; CDR3: ASTRQGQYTIY
size: -; V: TRBV7-3; CDR3: ASSLGQNNEQF
size: -; V: TRBV5-1; CDR3: ASSLSGGTGELF
size: -; V: TRBV3-1/TRBV3-2; CDR3: ASSQTGGVETQY
size: -; V: TRBV9; CDR3: ASSVGGRRTEAF